These 20 T cell receptor beta chains originate from one sample sequenced in a study of OX40 agonist ivuxolimab in advanced cancers. This table comes from immunoSEQ multiplex PCR, and its TCRdb copy is limited to in-frame clones, with some not included. The sample shows about 73,000 clones, roughly 90% of them seen only once. The starting material was CD4+ or CD8+ T cells sorted from blood, obtained in a trial of the OX40 agonist ivuxolimab. These receptor sequences come from an adult with an advanced solid tumor such as melanoma, head and neck, liver or kidney cancer.

The genes are TRBV7-8 and TRBJ2-3; D not certain. This CDR3 spans 12 amino acids. Germline CDR1 is SGHVS and CDR2 is FQNEAQ. V was shortened by 0 bases and J by 9 bases, with 7 bases between the two germline ends. CDR3 amino acids: CASSLAGWTQYF. The CDR3 DNA reads TGTGCCAGCAGCTTAGCCGGTTGGACGCAGTATTTT.

The chain uses TRBV6-4 and TRBJ1-3; D uncertain. V shed 1 base and J shed 0 bases, with 7 bases lying between them. The CDR3 extends over 15 amino acids. The V gene's germline CDR1 is MRHNA and CDR2 SNTAGT. The CDR3, as DNA: TGTGCCAGCAGTGACTACGGGCTCTCTGGAAACACCATATATTTT. The encoded protein is CASSDYGLSGNTIYF.

This clone was recorded only once. The chain is built from TRBV7-8 and TRBJ2-7; 7 nucleotides line up with TRBD2. Germline-derived CDR1 and CDR2 are SGHVS and FQNEAQ. The V segment lost 4 bases and the J segment 4 bases; nucleotides outside the gene matches: 7. This CDR3 has 14 amino acids. In DNA, the CDR3 is TGTGCCAGCAGCTCCTCTTGGGGGGGGTACGAGCAGTACTTC. Protein: CASSSSWGGYEQYF.

The V gene is TRBV9, the J gene TRBJ2-7; 8 bases line up with TRBD1. V gave up 0 bases and J gave up 2 bases; unmatched junction bases: 10. Per the germline V gene, CDR1 is SGDLS and CDR2 is YYNGEE. The CDR3 is 17 amino acids. The CDR3 nucleotides are TGTGCCAGCAGCGTAGAAGCCGAGACAGGGGTCCCCTACGAGCAGTACTTC. As protein: CASSVEAETGVPYEQYF.

The chain employs TRBV6-6 and TRBJ1-1; D call uncertain. The germline V and J ends were trimmed by 2 bases and 6 bases, with 7 bases remaining between them. This CDR3 spans 12 amino acids. Germline values: CDR1 MNHNY, CDR2 SVGAGI (reference sequence). The CDR3 loop is CASSYMSSEAFF. The CDR3 nucleotides are TGTGCCAGCAGTTACATGAGTTCTGAAGCTTTCTTT.

This clone appeared a few times. This rearrangement joins TRBV9 to TRBJ1-4; 7 bases align to TRBD1. The junction had 10 bases not matched to a gene; V was cut back by 4 bases and J by 10 bases. The CDR3 length is 14 residues. From germline, CDR1 is SGDLS and CDR2 YYNGEE. CDR3 amino acids: CASSLTGPFGKLFF. The DNA of the CDR3 is TGTGCCAGCAGCCTGACAGGGCCCTTTGGAAAACTGTTTTTT.

This chain joins TRBV10-1 and TRBJ2-2; a weak D match, TRBD2 (6 bases). V lost 6 bases, J lost 5 bases, and 16 bases lay in between. CDR3 length: 15 amino acids. Germline CDR1 is WNHNN and CDR2 is SYGVQD (reference sequence). CDR3 sequence: CASSLGPRGTGELFF. The CDR3 coding sequence is TGCGCCAGCAGCCTCGGACCGCGGGGTACCGGGGAGCTGTTTTTT.

This chain joins TRBV9 and TRBJ1-1; weak D call: TRBD1 (5 bases). Germline V gene lookup returns CDR1 SGDLS and CDR2 YYNGEE. The CDR3 has 14 residues. The V end lost 3 bases, the J end lost 8 bases, and 17 bases lay between the germline ends. DNA of the CDR3: TGTGCCAGCAGCGCCTCCCTAGGACACCTAGAAGCTTTCTTT. This gives the protein CASSASLGHLEAFF. Full variable domain (outside the CDR3, taken from reference TRBV9 and TRBJ1-1): DSGVTQTPKHLITATGQRVTLRCSPRSGDLSVYWYQQSLDQGLQFLIQYYNGEERAKGNILERFSAQQFPDLHSELNLSSLELGDSALYFCASSASLGHLEAFFGQGTRLTVV.

This clone was seen more than once but under ten times. The chain uses TRBV9 and TRBJ1-1, with 7 bases identical to TRBD1. Germline V gives CDR1 SGDLS, CDR2 YYNGEE. V was clipped by 0 bases and J by 4 bases; unmatched bases: 3. This CDR3 is built from 14 residues. CDR3 in DNA: TGTGCCAGCAGCGTAGACCAGGGGGGCACTGAAGCTTTCTTT. Its protein is CASSVDQGGTEAFF.

V gene TRBV6-6 combines with J gene TRBJ2-1; D is uncertain. The CDR3 runs 15 residues. Trimming pared 2 bases from V and 1 base from J, leaving 9 bases between. Germline V lookup: CDR1 MNHNY, CDR2 SVGAGI (reference sequence). This chain's CDR3 is CASSYTGPSYNEQFF. The CDR3 nucleotides are TGTGCCAGCAGTTACACTGGCCCTTCCTACAATGAGCAGTTCTTC.

The chain uses TRBV7-9 and TRBJ1-5, with D maybe TRBD1 (5 bases). V was clipped by 5 bases and J by 2 bases, with 13 bases between them. There are 15 residues in the CDR3. CDR1 and CDR2 (germline): SEHNR, FQNEAQ (reference sequence). The CDR3 sequence is CASSIGGTGNQPQHF. The CDR3 bases are TGTGCCAGCAGCATCGGGGGAACGGGCAATCAGCCCCAGCATTTT.

The V and J genes are TRBV12-5 and TRBJ2-5; D is ambiguous. The CDR3 extends over 13 amino acids. CDR1 and CDR2 from the germline V gene are LGHNT and FRNRAP. V shed 4 bases and J shed 5 bases, with 11 bases lying between them. Here the CDR3 reads CASGSVGKETQYF. CDR3 DNA sequence: TGTGCTAGTGGTTCGGTAGGAAAGGAGACCCAGTACTTC.

The sample holds one count of this clone. This chain connects TRBV29-1 to TRBJ2-2, with 14 bases fitting TRBD2. CDR1 SQVTM and CDR2 ANQGSEA come from the germline V gene. Trimming removed 4 bases from V and 1 base from J; junction bases left unmatched: 5. The CDR3 sequence is 17 residues long. Here the CDR3 reads CSVGGGTSGGNTGELFF. The CDR3 DNA reads TGCAGCGTTGGCGGTGGGACTAGCGGGGGGAACACCGGGGAGCTGTTTTTT.

This clone has just one count. The genes are TRBV6-1 and TRBJ1-1, with 10 bases that match TRBD1. V dropped 6 bases and J dropped 6; count of bases not matched to a gene: 1. Germline CDR1 and CDR2: MNHNS and SASEGT. This CDR3 region has 12 residues. CDR3 amino acids: CASRGTGAEAFF. In DNA form, the CDR3 reads TGTGCCAGCAGGGGGACAGGGGCTGAAGCTTTCTTT.

The rearrangement joins TRBV11-2 to TRBJ2-1; D gene ambiguous. The germline V gene encodes CDR1 SGHAT and CDR2 FQNNGV. V was cut by 1 base and J by 0 bases, with 10 bases left in between. This CDR3 has 16 residues. CDR3 protein: CASSLGGAYSYNEQFF. The CDR3 region has the DNA TGTGCCAGCAGCTTAGGCGGAGCTTACTCCTACAATGAGCAGTTCTTC.

The chain joins TRBV9 to TRBJ1-2, with 10 nucleotides matching TRBD1. The CDR3 sequence is 14 residues long. The V segment lost 6 bases and the J segment 5 bases; nucleotides outside the gene matches: 7. CDR1 is SGDLS and CDR2 is YYNGEE in the germline V gene. Written as DNA, the CDR3 is TGTGCCAGCACACACCCGGACAGGGGGTATGGCTACACCTTC. Its protein is CASTHPDRGYGYTF. The full variable domain, with the rest looked up from reference TRBV9 and TRBJ1-2, is DSGVTQTPKHLITATGQRVTLRCSPRSGDLSVYWYQQSLDQGLQFLIQYYNGEERAKGNILERFSAQQFPDLHSELNLSSLELGDSALYFCASTHPDRGYGYTFGSGTRLTVV.

The chain is built from TRBV4-3 and TRBJ2-1; no clear D. This CDR3 has 15 residues. Germline values: CDR1 LGHNA, CDR2 YSLEER. With 0 bases removed from V and 7 bases from J, the gap between germline ends came to 13 bases. This chain's CDR3 is CASSQDRGFLNEQFF. The CDR3 coding sequence is TGCGCCAGCAGCCAAGATCGAGGTTTCCTAAATGAGCAGTTCTTC.

There are a few counts of this clone. This rearrangement joins TRBV7-6 to TRBJ2-7; D unclear. Trimming removed 5 bases from V and 5 bases from J, with 10 bases in between. This CDR3 region has 12 residues. Germline loops: CDR1 SGHVS, CDR2 FNYEAQ. In DNA form, the CDR3 reads TGTGCCAGCAGCCAGCCGAACGACGAGCAGTACTTC. It specifies CASSQPNDEQYF.

The rearrangement uses TRBV9 and TRBJ2-1; D is possibly TRBD2 (7 bases). This CDR3 has 17 amino acids. V dropped 0 bases and J dropped 4 bases, with 17 bases sitting between them. Germline V gene sequence: CDR1 SGDLS, CDR2 YYNGEE. In DNA form, the CDR3 reads TGTGCCAGCAGCGTAGAGGGGGGGTGGCAGATTTACAATGAGCAGTTCTTC. Protein: CASSVEGGWQIYNEQFF.

The chain combines TRBV2 with TRBJ2-3, with D possibly being TRBD1 or TRBD2 (5 bases each). This CDR3 contains 14 residues. Germline CDR1 SNHLY, CDR2 FYNNEI. Trimming left V 6 bases short and J 0 bases short, with 10 bases between. CDR3 region: CASREDTSTDTQYF. CDR3 sequence (DNA): TGTGCCAGCAGGGAGGACACTAGCACAGATACGCAGTATTTT.